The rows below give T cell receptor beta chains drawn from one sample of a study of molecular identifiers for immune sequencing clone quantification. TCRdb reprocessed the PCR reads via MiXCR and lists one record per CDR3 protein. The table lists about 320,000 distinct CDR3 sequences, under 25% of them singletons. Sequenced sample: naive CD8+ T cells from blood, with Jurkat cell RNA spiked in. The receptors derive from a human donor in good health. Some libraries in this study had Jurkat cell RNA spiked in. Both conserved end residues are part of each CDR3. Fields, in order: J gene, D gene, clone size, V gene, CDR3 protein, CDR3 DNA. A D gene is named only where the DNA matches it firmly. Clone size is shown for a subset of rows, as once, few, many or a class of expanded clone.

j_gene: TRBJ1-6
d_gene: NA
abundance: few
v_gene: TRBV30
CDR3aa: CAWSVGSSPLHF
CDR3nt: TGTGCCTGGAGTGTTGGGAGTTCACCCCTCCACTTT

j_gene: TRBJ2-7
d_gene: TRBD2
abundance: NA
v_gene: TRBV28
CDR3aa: CASRWTSGAYEQYF
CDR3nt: TGTGCCAGCAGATGGACTAGCGGCGCCTACGAGCAGTACTTC

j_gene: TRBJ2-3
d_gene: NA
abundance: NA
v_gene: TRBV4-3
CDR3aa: CASSQARRGPDTDTQYF
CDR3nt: TGCGCCAGCAGCCAAGCCAGGAGGGGACCGGACACAGATACGCAGTATTTT

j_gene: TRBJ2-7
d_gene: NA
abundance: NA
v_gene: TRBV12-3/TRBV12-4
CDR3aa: CASSRNGELNEQYF
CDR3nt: TGTGCCAGCAGTCGAAACGGGGAGCTCAACGAGCAGTACTTC

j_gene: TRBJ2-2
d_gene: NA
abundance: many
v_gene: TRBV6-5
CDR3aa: CASSYSIQTGELFF
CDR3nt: TGTGCCAGCAGTTACTCGATACAGACCGGGGAGCTGTTTTTT

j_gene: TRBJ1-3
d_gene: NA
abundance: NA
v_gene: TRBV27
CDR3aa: CASSSDSSSGNTIYF
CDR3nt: TGTGCCAGCAGTTCGGACAGCAGCTCTGGAAACACCATATATTTT

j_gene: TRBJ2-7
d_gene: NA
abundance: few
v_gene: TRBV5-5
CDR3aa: CASSFGPPYEQYF
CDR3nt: TGTGCCAGCAGCTTCGGGCCACCCTACGAGCAGTACTTC

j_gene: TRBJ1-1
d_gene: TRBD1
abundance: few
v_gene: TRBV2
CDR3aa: CARGQQNTEAFF
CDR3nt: TGTGCCAGGGGACAGCAGAACACTGAAGCTTTCTTT

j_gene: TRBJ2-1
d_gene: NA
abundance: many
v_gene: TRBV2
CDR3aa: CASSDPFSEQFF
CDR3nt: TGTGCCAGCAGTGACCCATTCAGTGAGCAGTTCTTC

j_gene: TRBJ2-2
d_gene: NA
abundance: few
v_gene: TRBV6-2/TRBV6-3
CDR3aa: CASSYSPTGISTGELFF
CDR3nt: TGTGCCAGCAGTTACTCGCCAACAGGGATTTCGACCGGGGAGCTGTTTTTT

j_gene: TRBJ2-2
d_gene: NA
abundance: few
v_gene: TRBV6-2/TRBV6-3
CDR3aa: CASSYGRAGAPTGELFF
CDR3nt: TGTGCCAGCAGTTATGGCCGTGCCGGAGCGCCCACCGGGGAGCTGTTTTTT

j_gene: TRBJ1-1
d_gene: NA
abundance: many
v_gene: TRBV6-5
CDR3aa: CASSYSWDMNTEAFF
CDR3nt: TGTGCCAGCAGTTACTCGTGGGATATGAACACTGAAGCTTTCTTT

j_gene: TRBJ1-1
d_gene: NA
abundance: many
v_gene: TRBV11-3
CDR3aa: CASSLGATEAFF
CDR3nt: TGTGCCAGCAGTTTAGGGGCGACTGAAGCTTTCTTT

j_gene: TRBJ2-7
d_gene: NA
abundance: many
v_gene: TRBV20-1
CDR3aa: CSARWDSNSYEQYF
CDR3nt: TGCAGTGCTCGCTGGGACTCTAACTCCTACGAGCAGTACTTC

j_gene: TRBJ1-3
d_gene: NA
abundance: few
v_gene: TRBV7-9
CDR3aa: CASSLDRNTIYF
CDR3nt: TGTGCCAGCAGCTTAGACCGAAACACCATATATTTT